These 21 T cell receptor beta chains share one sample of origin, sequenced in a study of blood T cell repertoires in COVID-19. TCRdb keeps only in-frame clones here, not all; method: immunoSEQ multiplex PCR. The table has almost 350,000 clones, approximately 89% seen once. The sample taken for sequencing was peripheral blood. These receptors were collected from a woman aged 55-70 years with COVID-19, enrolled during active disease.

The CDR3 sequence: CATSRVEWGQGYTF. In DNA form, the CDR3 reads TGTGCCACCAGCAGGGTGGAATGGGGGCAGGGCTACACCTTC. The chain links TRBV15 to TRBJ1-2; TRBD1 is a possible D gene (6 bases). The germline V gene has CDR1 LNHNV and CDR2 YYDKDF (reference sequence). The V end lost 3 bases, the J end lost 8 bases, and 16 bases lay between the germline ends. The CDR3 sequence is 14 residues long.

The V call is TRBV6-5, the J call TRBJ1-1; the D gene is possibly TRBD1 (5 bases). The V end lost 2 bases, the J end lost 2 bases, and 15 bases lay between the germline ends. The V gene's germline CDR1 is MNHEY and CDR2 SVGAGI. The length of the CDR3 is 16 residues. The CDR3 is CASSYAGTGVNTEAFF. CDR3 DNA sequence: TGTGCCAGCAGTTACGCAGGGACGGGAGTAAACACTGAAGCTTTCTTT.

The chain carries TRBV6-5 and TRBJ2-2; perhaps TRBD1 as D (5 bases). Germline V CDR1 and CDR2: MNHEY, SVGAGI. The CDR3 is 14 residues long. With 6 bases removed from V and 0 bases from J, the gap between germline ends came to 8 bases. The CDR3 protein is CASRLTANTGELFF. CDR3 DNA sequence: TGTGCCAGCAGGCTGACAGCGAACACCGGGGAGCTGTTTTTT.

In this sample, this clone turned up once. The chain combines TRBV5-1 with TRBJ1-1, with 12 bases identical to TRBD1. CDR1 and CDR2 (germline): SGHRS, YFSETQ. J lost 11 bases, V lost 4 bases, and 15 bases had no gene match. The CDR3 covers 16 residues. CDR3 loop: CASSTNDRGQGAMAFF. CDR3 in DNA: TGCGCCAGCAGCACAAACGACCGGGGACAGGGGGCAATGGCTTTCTTT.

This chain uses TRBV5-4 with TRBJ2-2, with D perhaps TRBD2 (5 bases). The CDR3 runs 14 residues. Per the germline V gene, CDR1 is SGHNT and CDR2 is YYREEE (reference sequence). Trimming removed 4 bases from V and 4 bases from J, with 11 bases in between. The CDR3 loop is CASSSGPGTGELFF. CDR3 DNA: TGTGCCAGCAGCAGCGGACCTGGCACCGGGGAGCTGTTTTTT. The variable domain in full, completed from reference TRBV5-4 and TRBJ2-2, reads ETGVTQSPTHLIKTRGQQVTLRCSSQSGHNTVSWYQQALGQGPQFIFQYYREEENGRGNFPPRFSGLQFPNYSSELNVNALELDDSALYLCASSSGPGTGELFFGEGSRLTVL.

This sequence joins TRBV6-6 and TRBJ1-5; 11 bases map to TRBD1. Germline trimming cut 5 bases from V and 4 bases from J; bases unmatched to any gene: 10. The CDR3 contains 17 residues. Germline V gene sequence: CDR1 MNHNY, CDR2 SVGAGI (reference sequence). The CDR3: CASSPGQGDVWNQPQHF. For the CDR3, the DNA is TGTGCCAGCAGTCCGGGACAGGGGGATGTTTGGAATCAGCCCCAGCATTTT.

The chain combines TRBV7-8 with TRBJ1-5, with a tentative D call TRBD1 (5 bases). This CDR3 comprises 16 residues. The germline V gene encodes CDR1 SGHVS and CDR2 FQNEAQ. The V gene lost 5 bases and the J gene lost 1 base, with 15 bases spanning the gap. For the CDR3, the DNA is TGTGCCAGCAGCCCATCCCCGGGGGTGAGCAATCAGCCCCAGCATTTT. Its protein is CASSPSPGVSNQPQHF. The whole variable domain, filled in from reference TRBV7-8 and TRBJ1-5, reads GAGVSQSPRYKVAKRGQDVALRCDPISGHVSLFWYQQALGQGPEFLTYFQNEAQLDKSGLPSDRFFAERPEGSVSTLKIQRTQQEDSAVYLCASSPSPGVSNQPQHFGDGTRLSIL.

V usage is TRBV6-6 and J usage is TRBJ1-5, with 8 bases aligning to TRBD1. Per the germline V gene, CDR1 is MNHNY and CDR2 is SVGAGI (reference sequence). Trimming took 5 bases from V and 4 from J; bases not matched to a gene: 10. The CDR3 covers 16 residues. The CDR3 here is CASSPRGRGGNQPQHF. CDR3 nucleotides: TGTGCCAGCAGTCCCAGGGGGCGGGGGGGGAATCAGCCCCAGCATTTT.

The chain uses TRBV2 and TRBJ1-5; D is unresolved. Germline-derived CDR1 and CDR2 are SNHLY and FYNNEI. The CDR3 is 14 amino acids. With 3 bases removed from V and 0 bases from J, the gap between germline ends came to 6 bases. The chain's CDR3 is CASSDLVSNQPQHF. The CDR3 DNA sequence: TGTGCCAGCAGTGACCTTGTTAGCAATCAGCCCCAGCATTTT.

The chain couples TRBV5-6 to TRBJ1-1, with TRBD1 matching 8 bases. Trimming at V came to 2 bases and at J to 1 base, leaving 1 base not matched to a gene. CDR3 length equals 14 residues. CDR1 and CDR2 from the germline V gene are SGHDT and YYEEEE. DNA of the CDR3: TGTGCCAGCAGCTTCGGGACAGGGAACACTGAAGCTTTCTTT. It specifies CASSFGTGNTEAFF.

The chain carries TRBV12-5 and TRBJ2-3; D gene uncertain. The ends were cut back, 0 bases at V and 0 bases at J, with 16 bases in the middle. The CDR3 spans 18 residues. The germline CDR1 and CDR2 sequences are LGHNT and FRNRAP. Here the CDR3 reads CASGLVRSADTSTDTQYF. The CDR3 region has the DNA TGTGCTAGTGGTTTGGTAAGGAGCGCTGATACTAGCACAGATACGCAGTATTTT. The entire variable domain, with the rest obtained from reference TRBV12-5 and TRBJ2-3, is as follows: DARVTQTPRHKVTEMGQEVTMRCQPILGHNTVFWYRQTMMQGLELLAYFRNRAPLDDSGMPKDRFSAEMPDATLATLKIQPSEPRDSAVYFCASGLVRSADTSTDTQYFGPGTRLTVL.

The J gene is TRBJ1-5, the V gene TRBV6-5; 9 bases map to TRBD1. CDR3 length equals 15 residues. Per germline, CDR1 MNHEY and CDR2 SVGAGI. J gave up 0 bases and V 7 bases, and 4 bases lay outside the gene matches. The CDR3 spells CASNRQGVSNQPQHF. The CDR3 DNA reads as TGTGCCAGCAACCGACAGGGGGTTAGCAATCAGCCCCAGCATTTT.

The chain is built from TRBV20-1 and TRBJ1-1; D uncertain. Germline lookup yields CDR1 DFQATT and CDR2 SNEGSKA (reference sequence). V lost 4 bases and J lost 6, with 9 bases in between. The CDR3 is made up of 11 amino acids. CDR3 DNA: TGCAGTGCTAAGGCGGTCTCTGAAGCTTTCTTT. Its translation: CSAKAVSEAFF.

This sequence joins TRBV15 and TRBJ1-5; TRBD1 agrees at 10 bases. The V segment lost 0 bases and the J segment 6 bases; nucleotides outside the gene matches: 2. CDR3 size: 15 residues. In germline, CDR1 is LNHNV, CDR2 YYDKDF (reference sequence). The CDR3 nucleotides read TGTGCCACCAGCAGAGAGGGACAGGGGCCTCAGCCCCAGCATTTT. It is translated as CATSREGQGPQPQHF.

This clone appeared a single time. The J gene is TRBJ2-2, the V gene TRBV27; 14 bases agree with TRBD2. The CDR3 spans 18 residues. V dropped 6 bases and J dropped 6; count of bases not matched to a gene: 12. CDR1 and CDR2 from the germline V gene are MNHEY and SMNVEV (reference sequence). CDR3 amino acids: CASSQRTSGGPTPGELFF. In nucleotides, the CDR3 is TGTGCCAGCAGCCAACGGACTAGCGGGGGGCCAACTCCCGGGGAGCTGTTTTTT.

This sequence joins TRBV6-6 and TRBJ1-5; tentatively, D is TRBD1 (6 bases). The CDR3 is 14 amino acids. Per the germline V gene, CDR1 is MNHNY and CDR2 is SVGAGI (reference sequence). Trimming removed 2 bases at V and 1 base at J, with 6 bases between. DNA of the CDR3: TGTGCCAGCAGTTACGACAGGAGCAATCAGCCCCAGCATTTT. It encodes CASSYDRSNQPQHF.

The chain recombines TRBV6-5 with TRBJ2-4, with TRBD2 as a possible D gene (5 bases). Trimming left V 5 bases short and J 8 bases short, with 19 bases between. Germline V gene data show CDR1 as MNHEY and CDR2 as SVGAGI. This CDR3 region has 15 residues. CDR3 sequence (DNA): TGTGCCAGCAGTCTAAGCCGGGCCCCCGGGGACATTCAGTACTTC. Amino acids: CASSLSRAPGDIQYF.

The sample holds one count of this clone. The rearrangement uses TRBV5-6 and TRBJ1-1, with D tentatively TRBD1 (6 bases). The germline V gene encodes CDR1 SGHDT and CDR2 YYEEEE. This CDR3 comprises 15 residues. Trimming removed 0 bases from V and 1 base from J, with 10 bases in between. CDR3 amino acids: CASSLATGQNTEAFF. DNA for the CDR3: TGTGCCAGCAGCTTGGCGACAGGTCAGAACACTGAAGCTTTCTTT.

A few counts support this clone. The CDR3 DNA follows: TGTGCCAGCAGTCCACAGGGATTTCGGAATCAGCCCCAGCATTTT. Residues: CASSPQGFRNQPQHF. This chain connects TRBV2 to TRBJ1-5, with a possible D match to TRBD1 (6 bases). Trimming shortened V by 5 bases and J by 4 bases, and 15 bases separated the two germline ends. This CDR3 contains 15 residues. Germline V gives CDR1 SNHLY, CDR2 FYNNEI.

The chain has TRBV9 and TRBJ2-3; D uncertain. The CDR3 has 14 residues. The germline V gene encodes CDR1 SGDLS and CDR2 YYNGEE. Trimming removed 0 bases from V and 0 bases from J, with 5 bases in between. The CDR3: CASSVGLSTDTQYF. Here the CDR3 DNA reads TGTGCCAGCAGCGTAGGTCTTAGCACAGATACGCAGTATTTT.

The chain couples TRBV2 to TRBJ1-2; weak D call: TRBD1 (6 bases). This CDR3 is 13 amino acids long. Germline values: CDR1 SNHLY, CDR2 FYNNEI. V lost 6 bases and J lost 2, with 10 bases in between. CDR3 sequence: CASSGGQNYGYTF. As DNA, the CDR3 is TGTGCCAGCAGCGGAGGACAGAACTATGGCTACACCTTC. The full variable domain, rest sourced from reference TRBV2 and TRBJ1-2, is EPEVTQTPSHQVTQMGQEVILRCVPISNHLYFYWYRQILGQKVEFLVSFYNNEISEKSEIFDDQFSVERPDGSNFTLKIRSTKLEDSAMYFCASSGGQNYGYTFGSGTRLTVV.